This T cell receptor (beta chain) is from a study of tumor-infiltrating lymphocytes in localized non-small cell lung cancer (dated by TCRdb to the early 2020s). With respect to the entire study: The cohort included patients whose samples were collected after neoadjuvant chemotherapy, as well as both smokers and never-smokers and several histologies. The overall ICON cohort comprised approximately 150 surgical patients with localized non-small cell lung cancer whose tumors were resected. For roughly 55 patients, immunoSEQ T-cell fraction was compared between paired tumor and uninvolved lung. Flow cytometry, multiplex immunofluorescence, RNA-seq, exome sequencing and proteomics were applied to the same patients as TCR sequencing, which was one of several integrated assays. Each patient provided resected tumor tissue plus uninvolved lung tissue from the same patient, with the uninvolved lung tissue described as non-adjacent to the tumor. What the authors observed across the whole study: Higher T cell infiltration in tumors than in uninvolved lung tissue was supported by TCRbeta sequencing, consistent with immunofluorescence CD3 counts. No difference in TCR-derived T-cell fraction was observed between the flow cytometry-defined immunotypes IM1 (good prognosis) and IM2 (poor prognosis). Different pieces of the same tissue were used for different assays, so technical variation could not be separated from intratumor heterogeneity. Because assay coverage varied across patients depending on available tissue quantity, TCR sequencing was performed for only a subset of the cohort.

The T-cell fraction in tumor and uninvolved lung tissue was provided by TCR sequencing with the immunoSEQ assay. The original pipeline was this. In the survival analysis, patients were divided into a high T-cell fraction group (upper tertile) and a low T-cell fraction group (lower two tertiles), and the two groups were compared using a log-rank test. A signed-rank test was used to check for differences in T-cell fraction between paired tumor and uninvolved lung. TCRdb re-hosts the immuneACCESS table, in-frame sequences only. Its copies lack some clones; in the studies checked, an unresolved V gene accounts for under half of them, and the cause for the rest is not known. D and trimming come from the DNA, and the V and J calls and clone size come from that table. Counted in this sample were about 4,000 clones; about 70% of them appeared once. 20% to 25% of the sample belongs to the ten largest clones.

ICON enrollment began in 2016, and the last patient was enrolled in 2018. A subcohort of 76 patients provided fresh tumor and matched uninvolved tissue for in-depth immune analyses, with TCR sequencing among those analyses. TCR sequencing was performed on DNA isolated from bulk tissue, without cell sorting. In regard to this clone: There is no known antigen for this receptor. No per-base quality is available; no much larger clone lies one base away.

Specimen: uninvolved lung tissue not adjacent to the tumor. The sequence came from a human donor with non-small cell lung cancer.

The base sequence is TGTGCCAGCAGCCAGTCGCCAGGGGAAGGACACGAGCAGTACTTC. Its protein product is CASSQSPGEGHEQYF. Recombination linked TRBV7-7 to TRBJ2-7, with TRBD1 perhaps the D gene, on 6 matching bases. The cysteine opens and the phenylalanine closes a CDR3 of 15 amino acids. Left in the record is the CDR3 DNA by itself, 45 bases read in frame from the first base. V sheds 5 bases and J sheds 5 bases, leaving 19 bases between their ends. The germline V gene (reference sequence) sets CDR1 to SSHAT and CDR2 to FNYEAQ.